The 30 T cell receptor beta chains reported below all come from one sample, sequenced in a study of T cells after yellow fever vaccination. TCRdb analysed the 5' RACE reads with MiXCR anew, one entry per CDR3 protein. The sample comprises roughly 400,000 distinct CDR3 sequences, roughly a sixth of which are singletons, and 18% rests with the top ten. The sample in question was PBMCs, obtained before the yellow fever booster vaccination. The receptors shown here come from a man aged 18 to 30 who received the YFV17D yellow fever vaccine.

The V gene is TRBV5-4, the J gene TRBJ1-1; a possible D gene is TRBD1 (5 bases). V lost 4 bases to trimming and J lost 4 bases, with 20 bases between them. Looked up from germline, CDR1 is SGHNT and CDR2 is YYREEE (reference sequence). CDR3 size: 16 residues. The CDR3 sequence: CASSTYWTTGGTEAFF. CDR3 bases: TGTGCCAGCAGCACTTACTGGACAACCGGGGGCACTGAAGCTTTCTTT.

The V call is TRBV24-1, the J call TRBJ2-7; perhaps D is TRBD1 or TRBD2 (6 bases each). This CDR3 comprises 15 residues. Germline CDR1 KGHDR, CDR2 SFDVKD. The CDR3 DNA follows: TGTGCCACCAGTGTCTCCCGGGGGCAATCCTACGAGCAGAACGTC. Translated, it gives CATSVSRGQSYEQNV.

The genes are TRBV25-1 and TRBJ1-6, with TRBD1 identical over 9 bases. The CDR3 has 14 residues. The germline V gene has CDR1 MGHDK and CDR2 SYGVNS. V was pared by 4 bases and J by 10 bases, with 5 bases of the junction left unmatched. The CDR3, as DNA: TGTGCCAGCAGTGCCACAGGGGGCGGGTCACCCCTCCACTTT. This translates into CASSATGGGSPLHF.

The chain links TRBV19 to TRBJ2-2, with D perhaps matching TRBD2 (5 bases). The CDR3 extends over 13 amino acids. Germline values: CDR1 LNHDA, CDR2 SQIVND (reference sequence). DNA of the CDR3: TGTGCAACGGCGGAGGCGAACACCGGGGAGCTGTTTTTT. Protein product: CATAEANTGELFF.

The sample holds many counts of this clonotype. Here the CDR3 DNA reads TGTGCCAGCGGGGGAAACATTCAGTACTTC. Protein sequence: CASGGNIQYF. The rearrangement uses TRBV12-3 or TRBV12-4 and TRBJ2-4; D is possibly TRBD1 or TRBD2 (5 bases each). This CDR3 comprises 10 residues. Trimming removed 8 bases from V and 6 bases from J, with 5 bases in between.

The V call is TRBV7-3, the J call TRBJ1-1; 10 nucleotides align to TRBD1. V gave up 4 bases and J gave up 7 bases; unmatched junction bases: 9. The CDR3 spans 15 residues. Germline V gene lookup returns CDR1 SGHTA and CDR2 FQGTGA. The CDR3 loop is CASSWTGGALDEAFF. DNA for the CDR3: TGTGCCAGCAGCTGGACAGGGGGGGCATTAGATGAAGCTTTCTTT.

V usage is TRBV3-1 and J usage is TRBJ2-7, with D possibly being TRBD1 or TRBD2 (5 bases each). This CDR3 has 14 residues. Germline CDR1 LGHDT, CDR2 YNNKEL (reference sequence). Trimming cost V 4 bases and J 3 bases, with 13 bases left between them. CDR3 protein: CASSPLGEIYEQYF. In DNA, the CDR3 is TGTGCCAGCAGCCCCCTGGGGGAGATCTACGAGCAGTACTTC.

This chain uses TRBV28 with TRBJ2-2; tentatively, D is TRBD1 (6 bases). Trimming took 8 bases from V and 3 from J, leaving 13 bases between them. Germline V lookup: CDR1 MDHEN, CDR2 SYDVKM. The CDR3 is 14 residues long. CDR3 protein: CASQHRVYTGELFF. The CDR3 DNA reads TGTGCCAGCCAACACAGGGTATACACCGGGGAGCTGTTTTTT.

Only a few counts were recorded for this clonotype. V and J are TRBV5-8 and TRBJ1-1, with a possible D match to TRBD1 (5 bases). The CDR3 runs 12 residues. Germline CDR1 reads SGHTS; CDR2 reads YDEGEE. Trimming cost V 4 bases and J 4 bases, with 8 bases left between them. The chain's CDR3 is CASSIRVTEAFF. The CDR3 DNA reads as TGTGCCAGCAGCATCAGGGTCACTGAAGCTTTCTTT.

Only a few counts were recorded for this clonotype. The chain has TRBV6-2 or TRBV6-3 and TRBJ1-1, with 7 nucleotides matching TRBD1. The length of the CDR3 is 13 residues. With V trimmed by 2 bases and J by 11 bases, 8 bases remained unmatched. Germline V gene sequence: CDR1 MNHEY, CDR2 SVGEGT. The CDR3 DNA reads as TGTGCCAGCAGTTACGATCTACAGGGGACGGCTTTCTTT. It specifies CASSYDLQGTAFF.

The J gene is TRBJ1-1, the V gene TRBV10-2, with a weak D call TRBD1 (6 bases). Germline V CDR1 and CDR2: WSHSY, SAAADI. Trimming removed 4 bases from V and 1 base from J, with 7 bases in between. The CDR3 is 13 amino acids. The CDR3 DNA follows: TGCGCCAGCAGTGGGGGGGCGAACACTGAAGCTTTCTTT. It translates to CASSGGANTEAFF.

The chain links TRBV4-3 to TRBJ2-3; D call uncertain. The germline V gene has CDR1 LGHNA and CDR2 YSLEER. The V end lost 1 base, the J end lost 6 bases, and 8 bases lay between the germline ends. This CDR3 has 13 residues. This CDR3 is CASSQVKADTQYF. DNA for the CDR3: TGCGCCAGCAGCCAAGTCAAGGCGGATACGCAGTATTTT.

V gene TRBV12-3 or TRBV12-4 combines with J gene TRBJ2-6; D is unresolved. The CDR3 is 17 amino acids. Trimming shortened V by 5 bases and J by 2 bases, and 16 bases separated the two germline ends. CDR3 DNA: TGTGCCAGCAGTCCCCGTTCAGAGTACCCTGGGGCCAACGTCCTGACTTTC. Protein product: CASSPRSEYPGANVLTF.

With regard to this clonotype: One junction end does not reproduce the germline sequence, and a read error may be involved. The chain recombines TRBV7-7 with TRBJ2-1, with 7 bases matching TRBD1. The CDR3 runs to 12 residues. Looked up from germline, CDR1 is SSHAT and CDR2 is FNYEAQ (reference sequence). Here the CDR3 DNA reads TGTGCTAGCAGCTCTACAGGGGTTGAATGGTTCTTC. This translates into CASSSTGVEWFF.

The J gene is TRBJ1-2, the V gene TRBV7-9; possible D gene TRBD1, 5 bases. Germline-derived CDR1 and CDR2 are SEHNR and FQNEAQ (reference sequence). Trimming pared 5 bases from V and 7 bases from J, leaving 14 bases between. The CDR3 runs to 13 residues. CDR3 coding DNA: TGTGCCAGCAGCCCGACAGAGGGAGGTGGCTACACCTTC. Amino acid sequence: CASSPTEGGGYTF.

This chain joins TRBV9 and TRBJ2-7; weak D call: TRBD1 (6 bases). Germline V gene sequence: CDR1 SGDLS, CDR2 YYNGEE. The germline V and J ends were trimmed by 0 bases and 0 bases, with 10 bases remaining between them. The CDR3 consists of 15 residues. CDR3 in DNA: TGTGCCAGCAGCGTAGAGGGGGACAACTCCTACGAGCAGTACTTC. Protein product: CASSVEGDNSYEQYF.

The rearrangement joins TRBV20-1 to TRBJ1-1, with a possible D match to TRBD1 (5 bases). Germline V gene sequence: CDR1 DFQATT, CDR2 SNEGSKA (reference sequence). The CDR3 loop spans 14 amino acids. V lost 5 bases and J 2 bases, leaving 15 bases between the germline ends. CDR3 protein: CSAGTTARNTEAFF. CDR3 nucleotides: TGCAGTGCTGGGACGACAGCACGAAACACTGAAGCTTTCTTT.

V is TRBV5-1 and J is TRBJ2-5, with 7 bases identical to TRBD2. From germline, CDR1 is SGHRS and CDR2 YFSETQ. Losses at the gene ends were 0 bases for V and 5 bases for J; bases not matched to a gene: 10. The CDR3 spans 16 residues. The CDR3, as DNA: TGCGCCAGCAGCTTGGGCGGGGGAGCCGGCGGGGAGACCCAGTACTTC. Its translation is CASSLGGGAGGETQYF. Full variable domain (missing parts from reference TRBV5-1 and TRBJ2-5): KAGVTQTPRYLIKTRGQQVTLSCSPISGHRSVSWYQQTPGQGLQFLFEYFSETQRNKGNFPGRFSGRQFSNSRSEMNVSTLELGDSALYLCASSLGGGAGGETQYFGPGTRLLVL.

This clonotype was seen more than once but under ten times. The chain joins TRBV19 to TRBJ1-1; D ambiguous. The CDR3 has 11 amino acids. Germline CDR1 is LNHDA and CDR2 is SQIVND (reference sequence). Trimming took 7 bases from V and 3 from J, leaving 6 bases between them. CDR3 region: CASKRDTEAFF. The CDR3 region has the DNA TGTGCCAGTAAAAGGGACACTGAAGCTTTCTTT.

This clonotype showed up just a few times. The chain employs TRBV12-5 and TRBJ2-3, with D perhaps TRBD1 (6 bases). V was pared by 9 bases and J by 3 bases, with 13 bases between. Germline V gene data show CDR1 as LGHNT and CDR2 as FRNRAP. CDR3 length equals 13 residues. The CDR3 nucleotides read TGTGCTAGCGCAACAGGGCCGACAGATACGCAGTATTTT. Amino acids: CASATGPTDTQYF.

In its sample, this clonotype was seen a few times. This chain uses TRBV20-1 with TRBJ2-2, with 7 bases matching TRBD2. The junction had 3 bases not matched to a gene; V was cut back by 1 base and J by 7 bases. The CDR3 extends over 13 amino acids. Germline loops: CDR1 DFQATT, CDR2 SNEGSKA (reference sequence). The CDR3 coding sequence is TGCAGTGCTAGAGCCCCGGGGGGCGGGGAGCTGTTTTTT. Amino acid sequence: CSARAPGGGELFF.

There are a few counts of this clonotype. This chain joins TRBV20-1 and TRBJ2-1; D ambiguous. There are 14 residues in the CDR3. With 0 bases removed from V and 6 bases from J, the gap between germline ends came to 12 bases. The V gene's germline CDR1 is DFQATT and CDR2 SNEGSKA (reference sequence). DNA of the CDR3: TGCAGTGCTAGAGACCTACAAGCCCGCAATGAGCAGTTCTTC. Encoded protein: CSARDLQARNEQFF.

The chain links TRBV20-1 to TRBJ1-5; D is unresolved. The germline V gene has CDR1 DFQATT and CDR2 SNEGSKA (reference sequence). The CDR3 totals 14 residues. Trimming left V 4 bases short and J 3 bases short, with 13 bases between. The CDR3 sequence: CSAKVAVYNQPQHF. The CDR3 DNA reads as TGCAGTGCTAAGGTGGCAGTCTACAATCAGCCCCAGCATTTT.

As for this clonotype: An end of the junction differs from the germline gene, which may be a read error. The chain uses TRBV9 and TRBJ2-3, with D perhaps matching TRBD2 (6 bases). The CDR3 contains 15 residues. Germline loops: CDR1 SGDLS, CDR2 YYNGEE. The CDR3 DNA sequence: TGTGCCAGCAGCGTAGGCGGAACTAGCACATATACGCAGTATTTT. Protein product: CASSVGGTSTYTQYF.

The J gene is TRBJ1-5, the V gene TRBV9; the D gene is possibly TRBD1 (6 bases). The CDR3 loop spans 15 amino acids. Germline-derived CDR1 and CDR2 are SGDLS and YYNGEE. V was trimmed by 0 bases and J by 7 bases, leaving 14 bases between them. CDR3 bases: TGTGCCAGCAGCGTAGGGGGGGGGCAGGACCAGCCCCAGCATTTT. Translating gives CASSVGGGQDQPQHF.

Only a few counts were recorded for this clonotype. The V gene is TRBV3-1, the J gene TRBJ2-1; 9 nucleotides agree with TRBD1. Germline-derived CDR1 and CDR2 are LGHDT and YNNKEL (reference sequence). After removal of 6 bases from V and 6 bases from J, the junction contained 12 bases not matched to a gene. This CDR3 region has 16 residues. The CDR3 region is CASSYRGLARINEQFF. CDR3 sequence (DNA): TGTGCCAGCAGTTACAGGGGGCTCGCCCGGATCAATGAGCAGTTCTTC.

This clonotype was seen repeatedly, ten times or more. This chain connects TRBV7-9 to TRBJ2-2; D perhaps matches TRBD1 (6 bases). There are 15 residues in the CDR3. Per the germline V gene, CDR1 is SEHNR and CDR2 is FQNEAQ (reference sequence). V was pared by 5 bases and J by 10 bases, with 20 bases between. The DNA for the CDR3 is TGTGCCAGCAGCCAAAACGTAGAAACAGGGAAGGAGCTGTTTTTT. Translated: CASSQNVETGKELFF.

This clonotype was counted many times. The chain joins TRBV7-9 to TRBJ1-3, with a tentative D call TRBD1 (5 bases). Trimming left V 1 base short and J 8 bases short, with 9 bases between. This CDR3 is built from 13 residues. Germline V gene data show CDR1 as SEHNR and CDR2 as FQNEAQ (reference sequence). The CDR3 DNA sequence: TGTGCCAGCAGCTTAGAGGGGTCGCACACCATATATTTT. Its translation is CASSLEGSHTIYF.

This clonotype was observed a few times. The rearrangement joins TRBV29-1 to TRBJ2-2; possible D gene TRBD1, 6 bases. V dropped 6 bases and J dropped 6 bases, with 11 bases sitting between them. This CDR3 is 12 amino acids long. Germline V gives CDR1 SQVTM, CDR2 ANQGSEA. The CDR3 DNA reads as TGCAGCGTCCCAGGGGTTCCCGGGGAGCTGTTTTTT. It translates to CSVPGVPGELFF.

A note on this clonotype: A much larger clone sits a single nucleotide away, making a read error possible. The rearrangement links TRBV12-3 or TRBV12-4 to TRBJ1-4; 9 nucleotides match TRBD1. The CDR3 length is 11 residues. The V gene end was trimmed by 6 bases and the J gene end by 15 bases; junction bases not matched to a gene: 5. CDR3 loop: CASRRTGEMFF. For the CDR3, the DNA is TGTGCCAGCAGAAGGACAGGGGAAATGTTTTTT.